This paragraph covers one TCR beta chain sequence. The data were obtained in a study of identical twins. Losses at the gene ends were 4 bases for V and 3 bases for J; bases not matched to a gene: 8. The CDR3 has 15 amino acids. Germline lookup yields CDR1 DFQATT and CDR2 SNEGSKA (reference sequence). TCRdb analysed the 5' RACE reads with MiXCR anew, one entry per CDR3 protein. The sample records nearly 900,000 distinct CDR3 sequences, roughly 12% being singletons. The same data also contributed to another study, on yellow fever vaccine responses in identical twins.

The origin of this receptor is a woman aged 18-30 years in good health. The chain carries TRBV20-1 and TRBJ2-3, with 9 bases matching TRBD2. The specimen sequenced was PBMCs. CDR3: CSAMRLAGRTDTQYF. The CDR3, as DNA: TGCAGTGCTATGCGCCTAGCGGGAAGGACAGATACGCAGTATTTT.